The clone carrying this T cell receptor beta chain was counted a few times. Its antigen is undetermined. V was shortened by 4 bases and J by 3 bases, with 15 bases between the two germline ends. The CDR3 sequence is 15 residues long. Germline CDR1 and CDR2: SGDLS and YYNGEE. Time point meaning: newly diagnosed GD, antithyroid drugs for less than 3 months. PBMC-derived RNA was used for the TCR library. An endocrinology department in Xi'an, China, supplied the patients. These data are taken from a study of regulatory T cells in long-lasting Graves disease. Background on the study: Graves' patients diagnosed newly had used antithyroid drugs under 3 months.

Points from the study as a whole: Newly diagnosed patients had higher TCR diversity than persistent Graves' patients did.

Arm-PCR of CDR3 regions and iRepertoire HTBI primers were the basis on which TCR beta libraries were built. TCRdb re-analysed the multiplex PCR reads in MiXCR, keeping a single row per CDR3 protein. The repertoire consists of a few hundred thousand distinct CDR3 sequences, with 15% occurring once and the leading ten covering approximately 7.8%. These data were also reused for a study on T cells in Graves' hyperthyroidism and ophthalmopathy. That study adds: Diagnosis relied on clinical symptoms, serum thyroxine and TRAb, thyroid ultrasound and orbital computed tomography.

Sequencing used peripheral blood mononuclear cells (PBMCs), obtained at new diagnosis, from a patient treated with antithyroid drugs. The clonotype originates from a woman between 40 and 50 years old with Graves disease. V usage is TRBV9 and J usage is TRBJ2-3; D tentatively fits TRBD1 or TRBD2 (6 bases each). The CDR3 spells CASSLGGGVTDTQYF. The CDR3, as DNA: TGTGCCAGCAGCCTGGGGGGCGGGGTTACAGATACGCAGTATTTT.